This T cell receptor (beta chain) was retrieved from a study of beta chain features in type 1 diabetes. Whole-study context: No age, gender or cell yield differences were seen between patients and healthy donors. Points from the study as a whole: In all four CD4+ subsets, TCRB CDR3 length was significantly, moderately reduced in type 1 diabetes. A possible short-template PCR bias applies equally to patients and controls.

The germline CDR1 and CDR2 sequences are LNHNV and YYDKDF (reference sequence). The germline V and J ends were trimmed by 6 bases and 0 bases, with 11 bases remaining between them. CDR3 length: 14 amino acids. This clone was counted between two and nine times. Antigen specificity is unknown. Investigators reverse transcribed all isolated RNA, so they sequenced expressed TCRB transcripts. Naive, central memory and regulatory T cell samples came to a mean of approximately 4 million reads. Using immunoSEQ multiplex PCR, the repertoire was profiled, and TCRdb retains in-frame clones only, with some absent. This table holds around 690,000 clones, over 10% found once. Without exception, sorted populations had purity beyond 98%.

This sequence joins TRBV15 and TRBJ1-1; unclear D gene. The TCR was taken from a man younger than 40 with type 1 diabetes. Sequenced material: naive CD4+ T cells from blood. As DNA, the CDR3 is TGTGCCACCAGGCGGGAGCAGATGAACACTGAAGCTTTCTTT. It is translated as CATRREQMNTEAFF.